The 3 T cell receptor beta chains in this list originate from one sample, sequenced in a study of T cell responses to AZD1222 COVID-19 vaccine. Produced via immunoSEQ multiplex PCR; TCRdb's table is partial and in-frame only. Of roughly 100,000 clones in the sample, around 83% are singletons; the top ten hold 5%. The sample in question was peripheral blood, obtained on day 0 of AZD1222 vaccination. The receptors here all came from an adult in good health.

The chain uses TRBV2 and TRBJ1-5; TRBD1 matches at 8 bases. The CDR3 is made up of 16 amino acids. Germline CDR1 is SNHLY and CDR2 is FYNNEI. The ends lost 6 bases at V and 7 bases at J; junction bases unmatched: 14. Here the CDR3 DNA reads TGTGCCAGCAGGTTTGACAGGGGAACAACGGGACAGCCCCAGCATTTT. It codes for CASRFDRGTTGQPQHF.

The chain carries TRBV7-2 and TRBJ2-1; no reliable D call. This CDR3 is 14 amino acids long. Germline lookup yields CDR1 SGHTA and CDR2 FQGNSA. Trimming removed 1 base from V and 2 bases from J, with 6 bases in between. The CDR3 is CASSLDAAYNEQFF. The CDR3, as DNA: TGTGCCAGCAGCTTAGACGCTGCCTACAATGAGCAGTTCTTC.

This chain connects TRBV12-2 to TRBJ2-1. TRBV12-2 is shown as a pseudogene. The CDR3 sequence is 20 residues long. The CDR3 region has the DNA TGTGCAAGTCGCTTCCCAGGGGGGGAGACGTGGCTTAATCAACTCAATGAGCAGTTCTTC. Translated: CASRFPGGETWLNQLNEQFF.